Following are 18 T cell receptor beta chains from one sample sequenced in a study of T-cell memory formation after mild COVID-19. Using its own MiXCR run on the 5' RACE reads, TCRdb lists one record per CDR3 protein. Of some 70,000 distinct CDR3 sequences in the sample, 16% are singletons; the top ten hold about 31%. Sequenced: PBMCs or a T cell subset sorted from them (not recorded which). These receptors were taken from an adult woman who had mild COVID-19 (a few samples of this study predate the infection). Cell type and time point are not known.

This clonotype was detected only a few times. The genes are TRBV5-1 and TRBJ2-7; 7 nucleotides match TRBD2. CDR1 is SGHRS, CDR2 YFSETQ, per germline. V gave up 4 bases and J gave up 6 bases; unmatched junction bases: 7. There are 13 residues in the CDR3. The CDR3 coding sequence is TGCGCCAGCAGCGCGACTAGCTCCAGCGAGCAGTACTTC. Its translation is CASSATSSSEQYF.

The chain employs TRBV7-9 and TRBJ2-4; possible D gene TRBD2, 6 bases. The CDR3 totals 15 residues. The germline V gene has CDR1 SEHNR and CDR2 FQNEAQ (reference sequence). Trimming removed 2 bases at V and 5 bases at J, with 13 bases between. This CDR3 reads CASSLSLAQENIQYF. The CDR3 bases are TGTGCCAGCAGCTTATCTCTAGCGCAAGAAAACATTCAGTACTTC.

CDR3 loop: CSVGTGGASYEQYF. The CDR3 nucleotides are TGCAGCGTTGGGACAGGGGGCGCCTCCTACGAGCAGTACTTC. The chain couples TRBV29-1 to TRBJ2-7, with 11 nucleotides matching TRBD1. V gave up 4 bases and J gave up 0 bases; unmatched junction bases: 2. Germline assignment: CDR1 SQVTM and CDR2 ANQGSEA. The CDR3 is 14 amino acids.

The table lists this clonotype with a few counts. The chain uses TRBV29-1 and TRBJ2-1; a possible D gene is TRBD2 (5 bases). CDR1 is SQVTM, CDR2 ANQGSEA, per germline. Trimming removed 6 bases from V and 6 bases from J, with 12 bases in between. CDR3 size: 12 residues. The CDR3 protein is CSVRLPVNEQFF. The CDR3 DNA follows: TGCAGCGTGAGACTACCTGTCAATGAGCAGTTCTTC.

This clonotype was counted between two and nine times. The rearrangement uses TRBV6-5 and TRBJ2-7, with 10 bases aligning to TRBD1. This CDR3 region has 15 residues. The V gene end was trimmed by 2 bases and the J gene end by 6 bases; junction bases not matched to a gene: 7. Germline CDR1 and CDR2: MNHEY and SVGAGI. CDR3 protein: CASSYAGTGDGEQYF. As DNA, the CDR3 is TGTGCCAGCAGTTACGCCGGGACAGGGGACGGCGAGCAGTACTTC.

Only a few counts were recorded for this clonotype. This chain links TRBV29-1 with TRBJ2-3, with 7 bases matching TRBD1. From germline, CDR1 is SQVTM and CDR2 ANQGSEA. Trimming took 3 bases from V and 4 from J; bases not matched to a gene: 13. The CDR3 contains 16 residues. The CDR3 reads CSVEEGQAVSPDTQYF. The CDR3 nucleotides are TGCAGCGTTGAGGAAGGACAGGCTGTGAGTCCAGATACGCAGTATTTT.

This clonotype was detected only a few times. The CDR3 reads CASSQDGGELFF. CDR3 sequence (DNA): TGTGCCAGCAGCCAAGACGGCGGGGAGCTGTTTTTT. This chain joins TRBV12-3 or TRBV12-4 and TRBJ2-2; no clear D gene. The CDR3 covers 12 residues. V was pared by 6 bases and J by 7 bases, with 9 bases between.

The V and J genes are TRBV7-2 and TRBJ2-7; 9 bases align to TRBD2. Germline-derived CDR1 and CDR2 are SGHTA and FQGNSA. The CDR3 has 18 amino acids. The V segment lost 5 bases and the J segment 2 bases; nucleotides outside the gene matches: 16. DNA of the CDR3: TGTGCCAGCAGCCACACCATGGTTGGCGGGGGGGACCCCTACGAGCAGTACTTC. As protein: CASSHTMVGGGDPYEQYF.

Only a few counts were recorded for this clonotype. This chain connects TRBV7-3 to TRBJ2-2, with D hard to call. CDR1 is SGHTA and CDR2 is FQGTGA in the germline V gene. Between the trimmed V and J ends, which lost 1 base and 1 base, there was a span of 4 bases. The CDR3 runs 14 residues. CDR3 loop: CASSLIMNTGELFF. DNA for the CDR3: TGTGCCAGCAGCTTAATAATGAACACCGGGGAGCTGTTTTTT.

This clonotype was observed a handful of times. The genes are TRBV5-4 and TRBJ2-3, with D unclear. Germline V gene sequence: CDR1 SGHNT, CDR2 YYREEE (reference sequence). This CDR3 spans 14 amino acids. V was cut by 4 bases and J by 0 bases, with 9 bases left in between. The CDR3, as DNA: TGTGCCAGCAGCCCCTCCCCTAGCACAGATACGCAGTATTTT. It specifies CASSPSPSTDTQYF.

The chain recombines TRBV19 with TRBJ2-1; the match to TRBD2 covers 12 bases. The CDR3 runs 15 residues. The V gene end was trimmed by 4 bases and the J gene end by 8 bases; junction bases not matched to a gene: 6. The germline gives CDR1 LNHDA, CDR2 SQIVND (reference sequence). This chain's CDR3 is CASSTLAGGLDEQFF. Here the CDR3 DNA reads TGTGCCAGTAGTACCCTAGCGGGAGGGCTGGATGAGCAGTTCTTC. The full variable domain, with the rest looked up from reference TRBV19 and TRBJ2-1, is DGGITQSPKYLFRKEGQNVTLSCEQNLNHDAMYWYRQDPGQGLRLIYYSQIVNDFQKGDIAEGYSVSREKKESFPLTVTSAQKNPTAFYLCASSTLAGGLDEQFFGPGTRLTVL.

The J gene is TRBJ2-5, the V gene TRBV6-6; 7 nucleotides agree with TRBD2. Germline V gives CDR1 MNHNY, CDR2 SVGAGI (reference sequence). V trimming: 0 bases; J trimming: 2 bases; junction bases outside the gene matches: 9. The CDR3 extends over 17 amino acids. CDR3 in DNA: TGTGCCAGCAGTTACTCGCCCTTTGAGCGGGGACAAGAGACCCAGTACTTC. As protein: CASSYSPFERGQETQYF.

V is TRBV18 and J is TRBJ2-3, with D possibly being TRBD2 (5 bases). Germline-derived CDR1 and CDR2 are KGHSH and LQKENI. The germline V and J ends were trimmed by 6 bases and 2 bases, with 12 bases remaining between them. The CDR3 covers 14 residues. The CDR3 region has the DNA TGTGCCAGCTCCACGAGAGACTACACAGATACGCAGTATTTT. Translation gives CASSTRDYTDTQYF.

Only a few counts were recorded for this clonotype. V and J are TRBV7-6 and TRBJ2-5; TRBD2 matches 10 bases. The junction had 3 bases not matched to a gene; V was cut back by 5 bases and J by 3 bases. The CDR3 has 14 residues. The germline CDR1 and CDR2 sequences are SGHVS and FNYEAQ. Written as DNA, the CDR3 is TGTGCCAGCAGCCCTCTAGCGGGAGAAGAGACCCAGTACTTC. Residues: CASSPLAGEETQYF.

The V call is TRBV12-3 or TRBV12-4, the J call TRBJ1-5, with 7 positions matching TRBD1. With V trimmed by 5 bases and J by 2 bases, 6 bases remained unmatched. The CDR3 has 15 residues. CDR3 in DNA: TGTGCCAGCAGTCTAAGACAGGGTGGCAATCAGCCCCAGCATTTT. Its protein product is CASSLRQGGNQPQHF.

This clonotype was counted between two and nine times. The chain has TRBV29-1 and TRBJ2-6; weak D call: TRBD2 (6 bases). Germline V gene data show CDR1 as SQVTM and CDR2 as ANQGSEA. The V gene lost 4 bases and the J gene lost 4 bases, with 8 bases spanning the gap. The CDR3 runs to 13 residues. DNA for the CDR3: TGCAGCGTTGTAGCGGCGGGGGCCAACGTCCTGACTTTC. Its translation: CSVVAAGANVLTF.

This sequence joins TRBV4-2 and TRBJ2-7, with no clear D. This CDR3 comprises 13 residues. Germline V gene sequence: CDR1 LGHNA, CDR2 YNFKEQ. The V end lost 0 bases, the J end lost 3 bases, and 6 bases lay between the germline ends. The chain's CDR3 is CASSQERIYEQYF. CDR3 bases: TGTGCCAGCAGCCAAGAGAGGATCTACGAGCAGTACTTC.

The CDR3 reads CASSFPGQGVIFSPLHF. As DNA, the CDR3 is TGTGCCAGCAGTTTTCCCGGACAGGGCGTTATTTTTTCACCCCTCCACTTT. This sequence joins TRBV28 and TRBJ1-6; TRBD1 aligns across 8 bases. Germline values: CDR1 MDHEN, CDR2 SYDVKM. The V and J ends lost 3 bases and 9 bases, in that order; junction bases with no gene match: 13. The CDR3 extends over 17 amino acids.